Below, 18 T cell receptor beta chains from the same sample are listed, as sequenced in a study of blood T cell repertoires in COVID-19 (dated by TCRdb to 2019 to 2021). The library was generated by the immunoSEQ multiplex PCR assay. In its TCRdb copy, this immuneACCESS table keeps in-frame sequences only and misses some clones. Where compared with another copy, unresolved V genes explain less than half of these, and the others have no known cause. In this sample the table shows about 260,000 clones, approximately 86% of which occur a single time. Approximately 2% of the sample belongs to the ten largest clones. Sequenced sample: peripheral blood. These receptors came from a man younger than 40 with active or convalescent COVID-19.

The J gene is TRBJ1-2, the V gene TRBV6-5; D gene uncertain. V shed 6 bases and J shed 3 bases, with 14 bases lying between them. Per the germline V gene, CDR1 is MNHEY and CDR2 is SVGAGI. CDR3 length: 14 amino acids. CDR3 DNA sequence: TGTGCCAGCAGGACCTCAGGACTTTACTATGGCTACACCTTC. This encodes CASRTSGLYYGYTF.

This chain links TRBV25-1 with TRBJ2-5, with 10 bases lining up with TRBD1. Germline values: CDR1 MGHDK, CDR2 SYGVNS. V was pared by 4 bases and J by 2 bases, with 1 base of the junction left unmatched. The CDR3 length is 14 residues. The CDR3 loop reads CASSGDRGQETQYF. The CDR3 DNA is TGTGCCAGCAGTGGGGACAGGGGACAAGAGACCCAGTACTTC. The full variable domain, in which reference TRBV25-1 and TRBJ2-5 provide the parts outside the CDR3, is EADIYQTPRYLVIGTGKKITLECSQTMGHDKMYWYQQDPGMELHLIHYSYGVNSTEKGDLSSESTVSRIRTEHFPLTLESARPSHTSQYLCASSGDRGQETQYFGPGTRLLVL.

The sample holds one count of this clone. An end of the junction does not agree with germline; a read error may underlie this. The rearrangement uses TRBV7-8 and TRBJ2-1, with 11 bases matching TRBD2. The CDR3 has 17 residues. Germline V gene data show CDR1 as SGHVS and CDR2 as FQNEAQ. CDR3 residues: CASSLAGGLQEYNEQFF. The CDR3, as DNA: TGTGCCAGCAGCCTAGCGGGGGGACTCCAAGAATACAATGAGCAGTTCTTC.

This chain joins TRBV3-1 (or the pseudogene TRBV3-2) and TRBJ1-6; tentative D call: TRBD1 (5 bases). CDR3 length equals 15 residues. CDR1 LGHDT and CDR2 YNNKEL come from the germline V gene (reference sequence). With 6 bases removed from V and 5 bases from J, the gap between germline ends came to 14 bases. CDR3 DNA sequence: TGTGCCAGCAGACCCTTTACAGGTGATAATTCACCCCTCCACTTT. Residues: CASRPFTGDNSPLHF.

J is TRBJ2-3 and V is TRBV6-6; no firm D call. CDR1 is MNHNY and CDR2 is SVGAGI in the germline V gene (reference sequence). Trimming left V 0 bases short and J 6 bases short, with 7 bases between. The CDR3 spans 13 residues. The CDR3, as DNA: TGTGCCAGCAGTTACTCCCAGGCGGATACGCAGTATTTT. This translates into CASSYSQADTQYF.

The chain links TRBV6-5 to TRBJ1-6; D is unclear. This CDR3 spans 15 amino acids. The germline CDR1 and CDR2 sequences are MNHEY and SVGAGI. V gave up 0 bases and J gave up 5 bases, with 8 bases separating them. CDR3 residues: CASSYSNRDNSPLHF. The CDR3 DNA is TGTGCCAGCAGTTACTCGAACAGAGATAATTCACCCCTCCACTTT.

This chain links TRBV25-1 with TRBJ2-3; a weak D match, TRBD1 (5 bases). The ends were cut back, 5 bases at V and 2 bases at J, with 8 bases in the middle. This CDR3 spans 13 amino acids. Germline CDR1 and CDR2: MGHDK and SYGVNS. CDR3 sequence: CASSSRVTDTQYF. The CDR3 DNA sequence: TGTGCCAGCAGTTCCAGGGTCACAGATACGCAGTATTTT.

The V gene is TRBV6-5, the J gene TRBJ1-6; 7 bases line up with TRBD1. The V gene end was trimmed by 6 bases and the J gene end by 7 bases; junction bases not matched to a gene: 9. Germline V gene data show CDR1 as MNHEY and CDR2 as SVGAGI. This CDR3 contains 15 residues. The CDR3 loop reads CASRTDRAGNSPLHF. CDR3 bases: TGTGCCAGCAGAACCGACAGGGCCGGGAATTCACCCCTCCACTTT.

This chain links TRBV21-1 with TRBJ2-7; whether TRBD1, the table's D call, matches the DNA was not checked. TRBV21-1 is a listed pseudogene. CDR3 length: 11 residues. DNA for the CDR3: TGTGCCAGCAGCGGCATCTACGAGCAGTACTTC. As protein: CASSGIYEQYF.

CDR3 in amino acids: CASRGGYEQYF. In DNA form, the CDR3 reads TGTGCCAGTAGAGGAGGTTACGAGCAGTACTTC. This sequence joins TRBV19 and TRBJ2-7; D is possibly TRBD2 (5 bases). The CDR3 length is 11 residues. The germline V and J ends were trimmed by 6 bases and 4 bases, with 7 bases remaining between them. The germline gives CDR1 LNHDA, CDR2 SQIVND (reference sequence).

The V and J genes are TRBV18 and TRBJ2-5, with D possibly being TRBD1 (6 bases). The V end lost 1 base, the J end lost 4 bases, and 19 bases lay between the germline ends. There are 17 residues in the CDR3. The germline V gene has CDR1 KGHSH and CDR2 LQKENI. For the CDR3, the DNA is TGTGCCAGCTCACCACAAGACACAGGGACGGTGGTAGAGACCCAGTACTTC. It yields the protein CASSPQDTGTVVETQYF. Full variable domain (missing parts from reference TRBV18 and TRBJ2-5): NAGVMQNPRHLVRRRGQEARLRCSPMKGHSHVYWYRQLPEEGLKFMVYLQKENIIDESGMPKERFSAEFPKEGPSILRIQQVVRGDSAAYFCASSPQDTGTVVETQYFGPGTRLLVL.

The chain recombines TRBV28 with TRBJ2-7, with D unclear. Germline CDR1 reads MDHEN; CDR2 reads SYDVKM. The CDR3 loop spans 13 amino acids. Trimming stripped 7 bases from V and 3 bases from J, with 13 bases between. The CDR3 DNA is TGTGCCAGCACCCCGAGGCGGAACTACGAGCAGTACTTC. It codes for CASTPRRNYEQYF.

V gene TRBV27 combines with J gene TRBJ2-2; tentative D call: TRBD1 (6 bases). V lost 6 bases, J lost 7 bases, and 15 bases lay in between. This CDR3 contains 14 residues. Germline V lookup: CDR1 MNHEY, CDR2 SMNVEV (reference sequence). The CDR3 region has the DNA TGTGCCAGCAGATTACACCAGGGGTACGGGGAGCTGTTTTTT. Translated, it gives CASRLHQGYGELFF.

The chain links TRBV4-2 to TRBJ1-2, with D uncertain. Germline CDR1 is LGHNA and CDR2 is YNFKEQ. CDR3 length: 16 residues. V was pared by 5 bases and J by 4 bases, with 20 bases between. CDR3 loop: CASSATIEGGTYGYTF. CDR3 bases: TGTGCCAGCAGCGCCACGATCGAGGGAGGAACCTATGGCTACACCTTC.

The gene calls are TRBV19 and TRBJ1-1, with D hard to call. CDR1 and CDR2 (germline): LNHDA, SQIVND (reference sequence). V lost 8 bases, J lost 6 bases, and 16 bases lay in between. The CDR3 contains 13 residues. The CDR3 sequence is CASRARGLAEAFF. Here the CDR3 DNA reads TGTGCCAGTCGTGCCCGGGGTTTAGCTGAAGCTTTCTTT.

The genes are TRBV5-6 and TRBJ2-5; 7 positions agree with TRBD1. Per the germline V gene, CDR1 is SGHDT and CDR2 is YYEEEE. The length of the CDR3 is 16 residues. The trim removed 3 bases at V and 3 bases at J, leaving 11 bases unmatched. CDR3 sequence: CASSSLGGTAEETQYF. CDR3 sequence (DNA): TGTGCCAGCAGCTCTTTGGGTGGGACAGCGGAAGAGACCCAGTACTTC.

V and J are TRBV6-5 and TRBJ1-1; TRBD1 matches 7 bases. The V and J ends lost 5 bases and 0 bases, in that order; junction bases with no gene match: 6. Germline assignment: CDR1 MNHEY and CDR2 SVGAGI. This CDR3 comprises 15 residues. The CDR3, as DNA: TGTGCCAGCAGTCCATGGGACAGACTGAACACTGAAGCTTTCTTT. Translated: CASSPWDRLNTEAFF.

The chain links TRBV6-5 to TRBJ2-1; D is perhaps TRBD2 (5 bases). With 0 bases removed from V and 4 bases from J, the gap between germline ends came to 13 bases. The CDR3 covers 16 residues. The germline gives CDR1 MNHEY, CDR2 SVGAGI. CDR3 region: CASSYSIGVHYNEQFF. CDR3 nucleotide sequence: TGTGCCAGCAGTTACTCGATCGGGGTTCATTACAATGAGCAGTTCTTC.